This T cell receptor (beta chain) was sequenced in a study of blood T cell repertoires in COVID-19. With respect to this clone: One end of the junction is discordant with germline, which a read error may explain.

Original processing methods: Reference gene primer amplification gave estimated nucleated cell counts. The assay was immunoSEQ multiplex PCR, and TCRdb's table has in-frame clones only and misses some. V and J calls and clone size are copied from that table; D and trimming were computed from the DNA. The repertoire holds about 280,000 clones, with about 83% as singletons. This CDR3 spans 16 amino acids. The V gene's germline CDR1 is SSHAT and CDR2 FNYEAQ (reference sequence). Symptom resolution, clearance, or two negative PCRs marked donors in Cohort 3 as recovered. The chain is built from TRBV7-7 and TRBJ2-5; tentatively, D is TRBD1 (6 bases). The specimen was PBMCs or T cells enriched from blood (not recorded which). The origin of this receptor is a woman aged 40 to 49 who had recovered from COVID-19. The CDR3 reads CASSLSRGRVPETQYF. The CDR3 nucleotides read TGTGCTAGCAGCTTAAGCAGGGGTAGGGTTCCAGAGACCCAGTACTTC.